This TCR beta chain was captured in a study of cytomegalovirus exposure and HLA in healthy donors. Overall study: Samples from HLA-typed donors yielded about 85 million unique TCRs in an early data release. Within the Caucasian-associated ancestry cluster were under 85% of the 398 genotyped donors. Study results and limitations: A later look showed TCR association rates differing by HLA locus, highest for DRB1 and lowest for HLA-C.

Vbeta (60) and Jbeta (13) primers were used in the PCR. The assay was immunoSEQ multiplex PCR, and TCRdb's table has in-frame clones only and misses some. The sample carries some 71,000 clones, 76% recorded once. Of note for this clone: Its antigen is still unknown.

CDR1 is SGHVS, CDR2 FNYEAQ, per germline. The CDR3 contains 14 residues. Deletions cut 1 base from V and 6 bases from J, with 9 bases between. As for the donors, each was a healthy bone marrow donor. This chain uses TRBV7-6 with TRBJ2-2; a weak D match, TRBD1 (5 bases). The material sequenced was PBMCs. This sequence originates from a young man in good health and CMV-seronegative. The CDR3 is CASSLVRDPGELFF. In DNA form, the CDR3 reads TGTGCCAGCAGCTTAGTCAGGGATCCCGGGGAGCTGTTTTTT.